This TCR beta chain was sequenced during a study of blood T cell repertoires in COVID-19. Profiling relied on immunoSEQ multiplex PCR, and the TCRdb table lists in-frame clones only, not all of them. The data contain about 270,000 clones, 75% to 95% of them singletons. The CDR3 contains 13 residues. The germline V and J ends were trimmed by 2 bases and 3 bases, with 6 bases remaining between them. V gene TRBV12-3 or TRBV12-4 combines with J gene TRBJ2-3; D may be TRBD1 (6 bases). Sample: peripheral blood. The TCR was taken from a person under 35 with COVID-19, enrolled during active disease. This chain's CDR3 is CASSLTGTDTQYF. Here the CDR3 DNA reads TGTGCCAGCAGTTTAACAGGGACAGATACGCAGTATTTT.